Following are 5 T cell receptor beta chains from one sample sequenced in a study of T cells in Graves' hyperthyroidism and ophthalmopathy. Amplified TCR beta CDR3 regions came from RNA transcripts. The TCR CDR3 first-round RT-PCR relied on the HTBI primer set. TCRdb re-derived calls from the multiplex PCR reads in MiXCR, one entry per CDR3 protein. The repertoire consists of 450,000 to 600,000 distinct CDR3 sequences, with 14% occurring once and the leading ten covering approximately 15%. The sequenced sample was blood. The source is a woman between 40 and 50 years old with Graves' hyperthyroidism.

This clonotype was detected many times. The CDR3 coding sequence is TGTGCCAGCAGTCAAACTAGCGGGACTACCTTGGGCCACAATGAGCAGTTCTTC. Translated: CASSQTSGTTLGHNEQFF. V gene TRBV27 combines with J gene TRBJ2-1, with 10 bases identical to TRBD2. The V and J ends lost 5 bases and 5 bases, in that order; junction bases with no gene match: 15. CDR3 size: 18 residues. Per the germline V gene, CDR1 is MNHEY and CDR2 is SMNVEV (reference sequence).

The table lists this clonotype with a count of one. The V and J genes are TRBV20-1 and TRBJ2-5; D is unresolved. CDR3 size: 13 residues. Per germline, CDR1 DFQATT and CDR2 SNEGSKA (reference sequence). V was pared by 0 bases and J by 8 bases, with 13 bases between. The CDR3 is CSARDLSLDTQYF. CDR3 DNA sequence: TGCAGTGCTAGAGATCTGTCTTTAGATACCCAGTACTTC.

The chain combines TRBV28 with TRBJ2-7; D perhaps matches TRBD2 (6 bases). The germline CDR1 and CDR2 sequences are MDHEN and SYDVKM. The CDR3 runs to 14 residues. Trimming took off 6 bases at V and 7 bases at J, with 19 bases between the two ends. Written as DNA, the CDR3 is TGTGCCAGCAGCATTCGACGGGGGATTTGGGAGCAGTACTTC. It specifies CASSIRRGIWEQYF.

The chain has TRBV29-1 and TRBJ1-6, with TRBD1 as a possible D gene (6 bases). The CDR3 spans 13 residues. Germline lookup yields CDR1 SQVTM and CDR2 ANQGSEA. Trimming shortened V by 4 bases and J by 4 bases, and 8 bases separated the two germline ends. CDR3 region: CSVGTDYNSPLHF. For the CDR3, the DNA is TGCAGCGTTGGGACAGATTATAATTCACCCCTCCACTTT.

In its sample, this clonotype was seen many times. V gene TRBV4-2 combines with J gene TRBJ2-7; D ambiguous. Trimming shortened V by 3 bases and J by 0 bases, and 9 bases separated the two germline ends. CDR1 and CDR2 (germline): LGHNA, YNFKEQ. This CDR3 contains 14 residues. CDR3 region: CASSQTGPSYEQYF. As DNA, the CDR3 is TGTGCCAGCAGCCAGACCGGGCCCTCCTACGAGCAGTACTTC.